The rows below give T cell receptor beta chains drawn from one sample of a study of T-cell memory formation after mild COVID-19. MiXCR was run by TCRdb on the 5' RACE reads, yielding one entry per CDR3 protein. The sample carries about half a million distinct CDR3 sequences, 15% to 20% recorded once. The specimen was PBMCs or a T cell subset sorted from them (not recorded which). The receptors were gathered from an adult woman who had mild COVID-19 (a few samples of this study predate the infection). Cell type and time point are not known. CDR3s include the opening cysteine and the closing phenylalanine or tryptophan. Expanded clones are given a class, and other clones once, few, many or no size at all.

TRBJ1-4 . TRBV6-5 CASSYIEGPTNEKLFF
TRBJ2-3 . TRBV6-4 CASSRGGSTDTQYF
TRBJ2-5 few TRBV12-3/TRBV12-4 CASGAGGVQETQYF
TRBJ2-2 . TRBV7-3 CASSFGGASNTGELFF
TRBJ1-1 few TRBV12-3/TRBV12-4 CASSTDSGGTEAFF
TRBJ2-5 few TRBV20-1 CSAGRTSGSWETQYF
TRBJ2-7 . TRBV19 CASTPVGGGYEQYF
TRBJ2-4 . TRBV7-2 CASSLTGMTGEDIQYF
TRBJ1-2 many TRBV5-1 CASRDVQGNYGYTF
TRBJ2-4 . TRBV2 CAVFVAKNIQYF
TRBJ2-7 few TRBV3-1 CASSRDSSRGTYEQYF
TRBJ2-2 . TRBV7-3 CASSLNPVTGELFF
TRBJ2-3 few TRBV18 CASSPRSGHPSTDTQYF
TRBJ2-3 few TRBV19 CASTMGAGTDTQYF
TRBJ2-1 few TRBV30 CAWGVGGNEQFF
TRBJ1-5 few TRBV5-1 CASRPWTGMGQPQHF
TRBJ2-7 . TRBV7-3 CASSLGPDSSYEQYF
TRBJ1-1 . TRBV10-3 CAIGGGARTEAFF
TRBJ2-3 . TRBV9 CASSPLGGPFTDTQYF
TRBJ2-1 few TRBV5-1 CASSPPTSGGRDEQFF
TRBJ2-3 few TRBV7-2 CASSYRGPIPGLAGVADTQYF
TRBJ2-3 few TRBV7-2 CASSLARGNPDTQYF
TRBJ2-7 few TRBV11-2 CASSLDSPYEQYF
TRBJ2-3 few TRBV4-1 CASSQSAQKGASTDTQYF
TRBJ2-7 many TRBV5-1 CASSLAGWGQGTPSSYEQYF
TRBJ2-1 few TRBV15 CATSSRLAGDLNEQFF
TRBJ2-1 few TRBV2 CASGRVGEQFF
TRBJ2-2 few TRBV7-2 CASSLGRASGTGELFF
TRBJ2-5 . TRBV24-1 CATSDWLRDQETQYF
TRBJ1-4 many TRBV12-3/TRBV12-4 CASTGHNEKLFF
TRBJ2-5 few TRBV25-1 CASIGDRLQETQYF
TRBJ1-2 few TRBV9 CASSVADRAGGYTF
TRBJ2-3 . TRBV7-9 CASSQSGVTDTQYF
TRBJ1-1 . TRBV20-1 CSAASGGQNTEAFF
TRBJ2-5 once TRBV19 CASSIGTGGLKTQYF
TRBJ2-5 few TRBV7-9 CASSSMGRVQETQYF
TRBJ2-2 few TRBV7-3 CASSSPGEGADTGELFF
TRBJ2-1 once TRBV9 CASRVLAGAYNEQFF
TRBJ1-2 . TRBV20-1 CSASGGTGAIPYGYTF
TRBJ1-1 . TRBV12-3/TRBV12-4 CASSLDRPWGNTEAFF
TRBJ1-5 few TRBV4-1 CASSQWDRGYNQPQHF